This TCR beta chain was documented in a study of OX40 agonist ivuxolimab in advanced cancers. From germline, CDR1 is SGHAT and CDR2 FQNNGV. The junction had 19 bases not matched to a gene; V was cut back by 7 bases and J by 8 bases. The CDR3 has 16 amino acids. Repertoires were generated with immunoSEQ multiplex PCR, while TCRdb's copy carries only in-frame clones and drops some. Of about 69,000 clones in the sample, more than 80% are singletons; the top ten hold around 6.5%. This chain joins TRBV11-2 and TRBJ1-2; 7 bases are shared with TRBD1. This sample comprised CD4+ or CD8+ T cells sorted from blood, obtained in a trial of the OX40 agonist ivuxolimab. The origin of this receptor is an adult with an advanced solid tumor such as melanoma, head and neck, liver or kidney cancer. CDR3 DNA sequence: TGTGCCAGCACCGATTCCGGGACAGTTTTTCGAGAAGGCTACACCTTC. Residues: CASTDSGTVFREGYTF.